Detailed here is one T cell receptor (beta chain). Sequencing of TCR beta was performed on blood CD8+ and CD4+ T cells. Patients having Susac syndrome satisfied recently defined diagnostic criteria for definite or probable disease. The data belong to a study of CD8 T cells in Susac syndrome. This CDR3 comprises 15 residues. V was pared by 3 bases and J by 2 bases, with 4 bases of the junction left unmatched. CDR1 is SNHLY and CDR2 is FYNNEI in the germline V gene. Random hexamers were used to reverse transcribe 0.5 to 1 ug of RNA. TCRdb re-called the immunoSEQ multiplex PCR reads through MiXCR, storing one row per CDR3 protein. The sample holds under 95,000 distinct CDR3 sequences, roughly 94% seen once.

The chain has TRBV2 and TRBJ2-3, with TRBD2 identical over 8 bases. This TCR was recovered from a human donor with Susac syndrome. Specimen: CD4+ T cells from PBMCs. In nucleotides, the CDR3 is TGTGCCAGCAGTGACGGCGGGGGGTCCACAGATACGCAGTATTTT. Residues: CASSDGGGSTDTQYF.